Following are 5 T cell receptor beta chains from one sample sequenced in a study of CD4 T cell repertoires in COVID-19. Here immunoSEQ multiplex PCR was the method, and the copy in TCRdb shows in-frame clones only, minus some. This table has about 22,000 clones, roughly 84% appearing once. The memory T cells were sequenced right after ex vivo isolation, without culture. Source: central memory CD4+ T cells from blood, taken before the COVID-19 pandemic. All receptors derive from a human donor who had COVID-19.

The rearrangement uses TRBV5-4 and TRBJ2-7; 8 bases agree with TRBD2. The germline gives CDR1 SGHNT, CDR2 YYREEE (reference sequence). V lost 4 bases, J lost 6 bases, and 12 bases stayed unmatched. The CDR3 loop spans 15 amino acids. The CDR3 protein is CASSAGLDPLLEQYF. The CDR3, as DNA: TGTGCCAGCAGCGCGGGACTAGACCCCCTACTCGAGCAGTACTTC.

The genes are TRBV11-2 and TRBJ2-5; the D gene is possibly TRBD2 (5 bases). V lost 6 bases and J 4 bases, leaving 12 bases between the germline ends. The CDR3 extends over 13 amino acids. The germline CDR1 and CDR2 sequences are SGHAT and FQNNGV. Here the CDR3 DNA reads TGTGCCAGCAGTTTGAATAGCGTAGAGACCCAGTACTTC. This codes for CASSLNSVETQYF.

The chain recombines TRBV5-1 with TRBJ1-2; D unresolved. The V end was cut by 2 bases, the J end by 2 bases, with 16 bases between. CDR1 SGHRS and CDR2 YFSETQ come from the germline V gene. This CDR3 region has 16 residues. Here the CDR3 reads CASSFNGVGLNYGYTF. CDR3 DNA sequence: TGCGCCAGCAGCTTTAATGGTGTTGGGCTAAACTATGGCTACACCTTC.

The genes are TRBV6-1 and TRBJ2-7; D uncertain. The germline V gene encodes CDR1 MNHNS and CDR2 SASEGT. This CDR3 is built from 14 residues. The germline V and J ends were trimmed by 2 bases and 0 bases, with 8 bases remaining between them. CDR3 loop: CASSESRFSYEQYF. The CDR3, as DNA: TGTGCCAGCAGTGAAAGCAGGTTCTCCTACGAGCAGTACTTC.

The chain links TRBV11-2 to TRBJ1-2, with no clear D. CDR1 is SGHAT and CDR2 is FQNNGV in the germline V gene. This CDR3 region has 17 residues. The germline V and J ends were trimmed by 0 bases and 4 bases, with 18 bases remaining between them. The CDR3 loop is CASSLDSFGRIIYGYTF. The CDR3 DNA reads TGTGCCAGCAGCTTAGACAGTTTCGGGAGAATCATCTATGGCTACACCTTC.